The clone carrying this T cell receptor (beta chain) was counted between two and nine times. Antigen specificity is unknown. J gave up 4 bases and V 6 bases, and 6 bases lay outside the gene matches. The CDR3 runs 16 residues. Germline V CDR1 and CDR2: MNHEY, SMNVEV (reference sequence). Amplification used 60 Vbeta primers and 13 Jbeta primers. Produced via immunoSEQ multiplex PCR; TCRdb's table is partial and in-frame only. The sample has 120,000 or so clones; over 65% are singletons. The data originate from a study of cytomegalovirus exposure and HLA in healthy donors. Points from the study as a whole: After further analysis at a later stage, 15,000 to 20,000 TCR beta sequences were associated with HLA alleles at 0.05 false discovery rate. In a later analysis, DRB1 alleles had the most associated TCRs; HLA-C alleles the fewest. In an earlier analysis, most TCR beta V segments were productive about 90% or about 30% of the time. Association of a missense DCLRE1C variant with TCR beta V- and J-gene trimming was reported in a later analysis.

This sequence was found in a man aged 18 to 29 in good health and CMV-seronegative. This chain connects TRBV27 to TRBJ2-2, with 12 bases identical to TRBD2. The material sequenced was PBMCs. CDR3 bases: TGTGCCAGCAGCCCACTAGCGGGGGGATTCACCGGGGAGCTGTTTTTT. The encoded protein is CASSPLAGGFTGELFF.